Given below is one TCR beta chain in context. The sample comes from a study of blood T cell repertoires in COVID-19. Study summary: Donors in the United States, Italy and Spain gave samples during acute or convalescent COVID-19. T cells, B-cell-depleted T cells, or PBMCs supplied cDNA or gDNA.

Original handling: Amplification from reference gene primers served as the basis for estimated nucleated cell counts. Measured with immunoSEQ multiplex PCR; TCRdb has only the in-frame clones, and not every one. D and trimming were read from the DNA, whereas the V and J calls and clone size are those reported in that table. The table has 65,000 to 80,000 clones, 85% to 90% seen once. The sequence came from a man older than 75 in a cohort sampled during active COVID-19. Sequencing used peripheral blood.

CDR3 in amino acids: CASSDRVYGYTF. The CDR3 DNA is TGTGCCAGCAGCGACAGGGTGTATGGCTACACCTTC. This chain uses TRBV9 with TRBJ1-2; D is possibly TRBD1 (6 bases). V was trimmed by 3 bases and J by 5 bases, leaving 8 bases between them. This CDR3 region has 12 residues. Germline CDR1 reads SGDLS; CDR2 reads YYNGEE.